This T cell receptor beta chain was captured by sequencing in a study of blood T cell repertoires in COVID-19. Trimming cost V 3 bases and J 1 base, with 10 bases left between them. Looked up from germline, CDR1 is SQVTM and CDR2 is ANQGSEA. The CDR3 contains 14 residues. Only in-frame clones appear in the TCRdb table, and some are missing; sequencing was by immunoSEQ multiplex PCR. The table shows 150,000 to 200,000 clones, with roughly four fifths occurring only once. Sequencing was carried out using PBMCs or T cells enriched from blood (not recorded which). The source of this sequence is a man aged 45-65 years who had recovered from COVID-19. The chain recombines TRBV29-1 with TRBJ1-3; D unresolved. CDR3 in amino acids: CSVDVRDSGNTIYF. In DNA form, the CDR3 reads TGCAGCGTTGACGTACGGGATTCTGGAAACACCATATATTTT.